The clone carrying this T cell receptor (beta chain) was counted between two and nine times. Its target is unknown. Germline loops: CDR1 LGHNA, CDR2 YNFKEQ. Trimming took 5 bases from V and 3 from J, leaving 4 bases between them. The CDR3 runs to 11 residues. The data belong to a study of T cell responses to AZD1222 COVID-19 vaccine. General study points: Per reports, nearly half of all spike-specific TCRs target regions that are unmutated in variants. Researchers report vaccine-associated CD4 TCRs spanning spike, with dominance at 160-218 and 743-854.

Clones were sequenced by immunoSEQ multiplex PCR, and TCRdb holds only the in-frame ones, with some missing. The sample contains approximately 170,000 clones, roughly 87% of which appear only once. The sequencing used peripheral blood, collected 28 days after the second AZD1222 dose. The V gene is TRBV4-2, the J gene TRBJ1-1; no reliable D call. The sequence came from an adult who received the AZD1222 COVID-19 vaccine. CDR3 in amino acids: CASSVYTEAFF. The DNA of the CDR3 is TGTGCCAGCAGCGTATACACTGAAGCTTTCTTT.